This TCR beta chain was obtained from a study of blood T cell repertoires in COVID-19. The wider study: COVID-19 samples collected from the United States, Italy and Spain covered acute and convalescent phases. PBMCs, B-cell-depleted T cells, or T cells were the source of the cDNA or gDNA that made up the material.

Comments on this clone: The CDR3 does not close with the conserved phenylalanine or tryptophan, likely indicating a read error. The DNA is left out, because the CDR3 cannot be placed on it with certainty; the CDR3 is given as TCRdb lists it.

The CDR3 is 16 amino acids long, termini counted. Germline loops: CDR1 LGHDT, CDR2 YNNKEL (reference sequence). Authors' methods: Amplification of reference gene primers provided the estimated nucleated cell counts. TCRdb's copy holds only in-frame clones and misses some; the assay was immunoSEQ multiplex PCR. V, J and clone size reflect that table, while D and trimming were determined from the DNA. The profile shows about 180,000 clones, about four fifths of them singletons. Seattle patient enrollment occurred during active infection, with longitudinal follow-up thereafter. The receptor was isolated from an older woman with COVID-19, enrolled during active disease. The chain is built from TRBV3-1 (or the pseudogene TRBV3-2) and TRBJ2-3; the table names TRBD1, a call not compared with the DNA. Sample: peripheral blood. The CDR3 loop reads CASSQVSHKTEPSGSL.